The present TCR beta chain was sequenced within a study of T-cell memory formation after mild COVID-19. Study results and caveats: Pre-infection memory showed some responding clones, and this suggested that cross-reactive memory joined.

Each CDR3 protein gets one entry after TCRdb re-called the 5' RACE reads with MiXCR. The sample lists fewer than 550,000 distinct CDR3 sequences; approximately 20% were seen once. This clonotype was seen only a few times. Its antigen is not known. CDR1 is DFQATT, CDR2 SNEGSKA, per germline (reference sequence). Unmatched junction bases numbered 10, after V lost 5 bases and J lost 1 base. There are 15 residues in the CDR3. The chain combines TRBV20-1 with TRBJ2-5; TRBD1 matches at 7 bases. The source material was PBMCs or a T cell subset sorted from them (not recorded which). The origin of this receptor is an adult woman who had mild COVID-19 (a few samples of this study predate the infection). Cell type and time point are not known. The CDR3 loop is CSASAPGTAQETQYF. CDR3 DNA sequence: TGCAGTGCTTCCGCGCCCGGGACAGCCCAAGAGACCCAGTACTTC.